This T cell receptor (beta chain) comes out of a study of blood T cells in healthy people across ages. General study findings and limits: The study found more naive CD4+ cells and higher diversity in long-lived than aged donors.

Germline lookup yields CDR1 MNHEY and CDR2 SMNVEV (reference sequence). The CDR3 covers 15 residues. V lost 6 bases and J lost 1; bases outside the gene matches: 6. There were healthy Caucasian individuals from Russia, aged about 6 to 95, serving as donors. A minimum of 6 micrograms of total RNA was extracted per sample. Of note for this clonotype: Its antigen is currently unknown.

PCR was performed a second time for about 7 to 12 cycles using a sample-barcoded 5' primer and a J-beta primer mix. Each cDNA molecule was tagged by a template-switch adaptor with 12 random nucleotides. Each CDR3 protein gets one entry after TCRdb re-called the 5' RACE reads with MiXCR. The sample shows 1.5 million to 2 million distinct CDR3 sequences, 30% to 35% of them seen only once. Specimen: blood. This TCR was sampled from a woman younger than 45 in good health. The chain combines TRBV27 with TRBJ1-2; TRBD1 aligns across 9 bases. The CDR3, as DNA: TGTGCCAGCAGCCTTACAGGGGGCATTAACTATGGCTACACCTTC. Translating gives CASSLTGGINYGYTF.